This TCR beta chain appears in the sequencing data of a study of blood T cell repertoires in COVID-19. Some clones are missing from TCRdb's copy, which holds only in-frame ones; the method was immunoSEQ multiplex PCR. Of nearly 95,000 clones in the sample, 80% were seen once. This TCR came from a human donor in a cohort sampled during active COVID-19. Sequenced: peripheral blood.

The CDR3 here is CASSQARGQGDPSSRAFF. The DNA of the CDR3 is TGTGCCAGCAGCCAGGCCAGGGGACAGGGAGACCCAAGCAGTAGGGCTTTCTTT. The chain recombines TRBV4-2 with TRBJ1-1; 9 positions agree with TRBD1. The J segment lost 11 bases and the V segment lost 3 bases, leaving 22 bases of the junction unmatched. CDR1 and CDR2 from the germline V gene are LGHNA and YNFKEQ. This CDR3 region has 18 residues.